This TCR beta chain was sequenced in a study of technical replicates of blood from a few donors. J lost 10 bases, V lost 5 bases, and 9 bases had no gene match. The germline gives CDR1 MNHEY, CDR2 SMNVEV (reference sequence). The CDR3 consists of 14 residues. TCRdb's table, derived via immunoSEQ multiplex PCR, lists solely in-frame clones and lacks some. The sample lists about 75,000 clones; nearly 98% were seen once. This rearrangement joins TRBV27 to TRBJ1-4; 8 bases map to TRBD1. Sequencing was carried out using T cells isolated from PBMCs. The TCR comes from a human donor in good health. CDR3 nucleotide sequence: TGTGCCAGCAGTCTACGGACAGGGTTGGGAAAACTGTTTTTT. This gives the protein CASSLRTGLGKLFF.